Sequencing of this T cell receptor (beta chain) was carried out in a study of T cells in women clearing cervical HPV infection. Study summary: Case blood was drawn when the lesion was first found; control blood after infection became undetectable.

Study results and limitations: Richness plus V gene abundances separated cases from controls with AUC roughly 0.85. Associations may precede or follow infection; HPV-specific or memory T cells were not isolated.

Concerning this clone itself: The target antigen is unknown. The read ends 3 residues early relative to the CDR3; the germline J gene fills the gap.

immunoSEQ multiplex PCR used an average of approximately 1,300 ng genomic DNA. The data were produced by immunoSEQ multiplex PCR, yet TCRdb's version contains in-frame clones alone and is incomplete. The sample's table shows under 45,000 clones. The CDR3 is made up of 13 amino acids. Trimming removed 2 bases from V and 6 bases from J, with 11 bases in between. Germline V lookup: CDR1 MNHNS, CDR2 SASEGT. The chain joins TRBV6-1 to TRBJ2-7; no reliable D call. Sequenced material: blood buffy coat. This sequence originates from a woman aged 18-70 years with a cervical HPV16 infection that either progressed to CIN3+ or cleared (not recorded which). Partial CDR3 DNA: TGTGCCAGCAGTGAATCTCCTAGAACCGAG. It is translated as CASSESPRTE. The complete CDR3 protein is CASSESPRTEQYF.